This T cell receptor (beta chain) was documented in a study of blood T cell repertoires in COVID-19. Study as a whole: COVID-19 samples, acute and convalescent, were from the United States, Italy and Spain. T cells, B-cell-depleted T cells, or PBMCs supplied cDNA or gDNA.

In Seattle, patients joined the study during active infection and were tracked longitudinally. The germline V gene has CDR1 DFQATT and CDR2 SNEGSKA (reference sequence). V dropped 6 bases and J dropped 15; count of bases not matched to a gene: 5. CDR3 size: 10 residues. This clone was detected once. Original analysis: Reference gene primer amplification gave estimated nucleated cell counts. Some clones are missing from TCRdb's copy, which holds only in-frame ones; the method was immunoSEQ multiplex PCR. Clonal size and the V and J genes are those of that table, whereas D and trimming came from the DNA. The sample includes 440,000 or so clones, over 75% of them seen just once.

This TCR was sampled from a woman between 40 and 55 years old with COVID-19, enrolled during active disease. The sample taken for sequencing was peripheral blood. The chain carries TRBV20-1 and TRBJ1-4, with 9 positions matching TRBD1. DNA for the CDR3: TGCAGTGCCTGGGACAGGGAGATGTTTTTT. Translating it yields CSAWDREMFF.